This paragraph reports one T cell receptor beta chain. This specimen comes from a study of T cell changes during pregnancy in multiple sclerosis. Sequencing was performed with immunoSEQ multiplex PCR; in TCRdb, only in-frame clones are kept and a portion is missing. The sample includes 85,000 to 95,000 clones, 91% seen only once; the top ten take around 1.7%. The CDR3 has 18 residues. Trimming left V 5 bases short and J 0 bases short, with 17 bases between. Germline CDR1 reads LNHDA; CDR2 reads SQIVND (reference sequence). The source of this sequence is a female donor in good health, enrolled as a control in a pregnancy study. The sequencing here drew on peripheral blood, taken after pregnancy. This chain links TRBV19 with TRBJ1-6; D call uncertain. The chain's CDR3 is CASSRTSGGDSYNSPLHF. The CDR3 DNA is TGTGCCAGTAGTCGAACGTCCGGTGGAGACTCCTATAATTCACCCCTCCACTTT.